Here is one TCR beta chain with its context. There is no known antigen for this receptor. No per-base quality is available; no much larger clone lies one base away. The CDR3 sequence holds 15 residues, the cysteine and phenylalanine included. Here the CDR3 DNA is all that survives: 45 bases in frame from base 1. Relative to germline, V is 5 bases shorter and J is 1 base shorter, with 12 bases between their ends. Looking up the germline V gene yields CDR1 MDHEN and CDR2 SYDVKM. The library relied on the immunoSEQ multiplex PCR assay. TCRdb carries this immuneACCESS record with in-frame sequences only. Its versions omit some clonotypes, under half of them owing to an unresolved V gene in the studies checked, with the rest unexplained. The sample data list about 27,000 clones, and around nine tenths of these were observed just once. The ten most abundant clones make up about an eighth of the sample. The data were obtained in a study of T cell changes during pregnancy in multiple sclerosis (dated by TCRdb to between 2018 and 2021). Notes on the research overall: The study looked at changes in the T cell repertoire across pregnancy in women with multiple sclerosis.

The specimen was CD8+ T cells from peripheral blood mononuclear cells, collected in the first trimester of pregnancy. The receptor's source is a female donor in good health, enrolled as a control in a pregnancy study. The sequence is built from TRBV28 and TRBJ1-3; the D gene lacks a confident call. This receptor has the CDR3 CASSPSALSGNTIYF. DNA sequence: TGTGCCAGCAGTCCCTCCGCGCTTTCTGGAAACACCATATATTTT. With the portions outside the CDR3 filled from the reference TRBV28 and TRBJ1-3 genes, the complete variable region becomes DVKVTQSSRYLVKRTGEKVFLECVQDMDHENMFWYRQDPGLGLRLIYFSYDVKMKEKGDIPEGYSVSREKKERFSLILESASTNQTSMYLCASSPSALSGNTIYFGEGSWLTVV.